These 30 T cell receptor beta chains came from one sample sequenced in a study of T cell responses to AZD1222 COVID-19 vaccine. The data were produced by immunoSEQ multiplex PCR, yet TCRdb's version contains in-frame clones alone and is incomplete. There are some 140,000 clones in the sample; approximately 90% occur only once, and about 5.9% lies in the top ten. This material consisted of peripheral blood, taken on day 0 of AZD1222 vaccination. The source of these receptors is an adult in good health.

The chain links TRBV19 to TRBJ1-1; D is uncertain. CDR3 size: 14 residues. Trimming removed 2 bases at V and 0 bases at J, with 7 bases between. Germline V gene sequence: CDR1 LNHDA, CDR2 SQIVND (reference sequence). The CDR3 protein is CASSITPVNTEAFF. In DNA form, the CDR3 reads TGTGCCAGTAGTATAACGCCAGTGAACACTGAAGCTTTCTTT.

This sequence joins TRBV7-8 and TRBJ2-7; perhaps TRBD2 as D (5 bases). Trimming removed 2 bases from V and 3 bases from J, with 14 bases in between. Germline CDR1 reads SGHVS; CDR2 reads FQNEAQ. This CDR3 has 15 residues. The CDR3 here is CASSLRAGQNYEQYF. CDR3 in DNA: TGTGCCAGCAGCTTACGCGCGGGTCAAAACTACGAGCAGTACTTC. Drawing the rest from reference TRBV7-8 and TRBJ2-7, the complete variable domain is GAGVSQSPRYKVAKRGQDVALRCDPISGHVSLFWYQQALGQGPEFLTYFQNEAQLDKSGLPSDRFFAERPEGSVSTLKIQRTQQEDSAVYLCASSLRAGQNYEQYFGPGTRLTVT.

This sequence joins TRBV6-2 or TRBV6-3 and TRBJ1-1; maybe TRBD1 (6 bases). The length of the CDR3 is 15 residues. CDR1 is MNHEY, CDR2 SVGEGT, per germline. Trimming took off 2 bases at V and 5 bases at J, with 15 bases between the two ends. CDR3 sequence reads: CASSYTGTHKTEAFF. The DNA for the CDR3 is TGTGCCAGCAGTTACACAGGGACACACAAGACTGAAGCTTTCTTT.

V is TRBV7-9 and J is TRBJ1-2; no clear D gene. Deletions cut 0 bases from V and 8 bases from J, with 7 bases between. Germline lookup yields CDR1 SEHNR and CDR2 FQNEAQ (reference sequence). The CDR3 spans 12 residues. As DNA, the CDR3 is TGTGCCAGCAGCTTAGCGGGGAGCGGCTACACCTTC. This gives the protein CASSLAGSGYTF. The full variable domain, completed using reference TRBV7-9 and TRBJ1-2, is DTGVSQNPRHKITKRGQNVTFRCDPISEHNRLYWYRQTLGQGPEFLTYFQNEAQLEKSRLLSDRFSAERPKGSFSTLEIQRTEQGDSAMYLCASSLAGSGYTFGSGTRLTVV.

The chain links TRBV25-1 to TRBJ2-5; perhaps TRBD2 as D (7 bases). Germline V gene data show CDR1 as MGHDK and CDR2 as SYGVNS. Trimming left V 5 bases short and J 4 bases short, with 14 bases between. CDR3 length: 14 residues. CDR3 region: CASSLLGGVETQYF. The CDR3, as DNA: TGTGCCAGCAGTCTCCTAGGGGGGGTAGAGACCCAGTACTTC. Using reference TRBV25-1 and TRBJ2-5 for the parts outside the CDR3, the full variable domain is EADIYQTPRYLVIGTGKKITLECSQTMGHDKMYWYQQDPGMELHLIHYSYGVNSTEKGDLSSESTVSRIRTEHFPLTLESARPSHTSQYLCASSLLGGVETQYFGPGTRLLVL.

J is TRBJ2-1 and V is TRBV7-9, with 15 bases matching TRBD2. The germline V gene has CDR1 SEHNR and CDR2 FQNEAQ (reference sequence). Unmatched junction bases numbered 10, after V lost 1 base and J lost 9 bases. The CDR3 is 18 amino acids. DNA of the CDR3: TGTGCCAGCAGCTTAGGGACTAGCGGGAGGGCTTTCGAACTTGAGCAGTTCTTC. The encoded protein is CASSLGTSGRAFELEQFF.

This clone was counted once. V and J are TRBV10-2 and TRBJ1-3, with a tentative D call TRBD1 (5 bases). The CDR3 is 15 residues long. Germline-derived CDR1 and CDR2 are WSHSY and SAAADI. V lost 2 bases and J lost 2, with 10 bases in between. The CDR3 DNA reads TGCGCCAGCAGTGAGATCCGGGGGGCTGGAAACACCATATATTTT. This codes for CASSEIRGAGNTIYF.

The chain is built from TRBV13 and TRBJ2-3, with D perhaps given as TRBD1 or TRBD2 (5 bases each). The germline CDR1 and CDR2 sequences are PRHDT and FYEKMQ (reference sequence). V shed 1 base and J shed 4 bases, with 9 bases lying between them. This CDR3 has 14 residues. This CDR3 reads CASSLVGEPDTQYF. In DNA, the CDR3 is TGTGCCAGCAGCTTAGTGGGGGAGCCAGATACGCAGTATTTT.

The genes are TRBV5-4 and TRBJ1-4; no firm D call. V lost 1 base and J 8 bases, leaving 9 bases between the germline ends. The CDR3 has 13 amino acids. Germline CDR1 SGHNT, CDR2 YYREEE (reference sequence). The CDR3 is CASSLRKGEKLFF. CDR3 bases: TGTGCCAGCAGCTTGCGTAAGGGAGAAAAACTGTTTTTT.

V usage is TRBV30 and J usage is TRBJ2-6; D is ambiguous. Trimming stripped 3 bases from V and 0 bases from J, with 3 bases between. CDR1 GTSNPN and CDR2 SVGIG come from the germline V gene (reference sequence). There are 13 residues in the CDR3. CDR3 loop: CAWRISGANVLTF. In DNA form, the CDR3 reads TGTGCCTGGAGAATCTCTGGGGCCAACGTCCTGACTTTC.

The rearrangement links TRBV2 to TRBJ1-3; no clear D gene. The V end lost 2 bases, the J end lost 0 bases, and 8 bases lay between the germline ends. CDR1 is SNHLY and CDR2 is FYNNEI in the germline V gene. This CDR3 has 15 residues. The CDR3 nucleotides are TGTGCCAGCAGTGAAACACGTGACTCTGGAAACACCATATATTTT. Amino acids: CASSETRDSGNTIYF.

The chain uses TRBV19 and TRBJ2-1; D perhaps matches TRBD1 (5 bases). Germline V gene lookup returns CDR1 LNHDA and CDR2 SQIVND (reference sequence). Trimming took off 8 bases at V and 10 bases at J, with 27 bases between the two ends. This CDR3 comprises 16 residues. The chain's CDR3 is CASGPLLGQGRGEQFF. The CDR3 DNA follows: TGTGCCAGTGGACCACTTCTCGGGCAGGGCAGAGGAGAGCAGTTCTTC.

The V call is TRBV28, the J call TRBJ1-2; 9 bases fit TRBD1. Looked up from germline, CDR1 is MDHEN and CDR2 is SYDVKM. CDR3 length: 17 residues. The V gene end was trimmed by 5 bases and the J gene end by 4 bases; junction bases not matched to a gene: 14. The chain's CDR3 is CASSDSYRGRLFYGYTF. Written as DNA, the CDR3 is TGTGCCAGCAGTGATTCTTACAGGGGGCGGTTATTCTATGGCTACACCTTC.

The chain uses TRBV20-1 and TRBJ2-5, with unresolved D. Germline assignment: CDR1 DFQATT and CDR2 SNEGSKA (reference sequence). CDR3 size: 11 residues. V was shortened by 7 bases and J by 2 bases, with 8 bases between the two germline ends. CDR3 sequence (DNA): TGCAGTGGGCGGCTGCAAGAGACCCAGTACTTC. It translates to CSGRLQETQYF.

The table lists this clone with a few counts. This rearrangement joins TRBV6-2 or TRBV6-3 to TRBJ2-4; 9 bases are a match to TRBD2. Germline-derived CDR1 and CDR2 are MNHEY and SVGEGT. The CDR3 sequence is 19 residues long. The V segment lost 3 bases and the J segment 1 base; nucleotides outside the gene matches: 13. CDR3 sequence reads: CASSYPSSGTSLAKNIQYF. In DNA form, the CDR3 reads TGTGCCAGCAGTTATCCCTCATCGGGGACTAGCTTGGCCAAAAACATTCAGTACTTC.

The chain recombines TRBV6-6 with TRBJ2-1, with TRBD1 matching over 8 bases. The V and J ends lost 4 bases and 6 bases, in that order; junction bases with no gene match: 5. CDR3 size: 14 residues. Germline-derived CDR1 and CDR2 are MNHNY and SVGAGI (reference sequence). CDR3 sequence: CASSFWTGSNEQFF. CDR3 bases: TGTGCCAGCAGTTTTTGGACAGGGAGCAATGAGCAGTTCTTC.

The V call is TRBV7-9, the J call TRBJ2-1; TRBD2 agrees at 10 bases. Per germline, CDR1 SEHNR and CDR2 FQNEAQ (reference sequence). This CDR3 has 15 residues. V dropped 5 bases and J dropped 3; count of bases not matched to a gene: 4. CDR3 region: CASSPSGSIYNEQFF. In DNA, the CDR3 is TGTGCCAGCAGCCCTAGCGGGAGTATCTACAATGAGCAGTTCTTC.

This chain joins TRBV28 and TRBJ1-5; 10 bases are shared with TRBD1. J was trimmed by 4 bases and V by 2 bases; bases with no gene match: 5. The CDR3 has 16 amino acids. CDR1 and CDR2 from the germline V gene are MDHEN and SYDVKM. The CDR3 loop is CASSLKRTGGNQPQHF. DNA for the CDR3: TGTGCCAGCAGTTTAAAAAGGACAGGGGGGAATCAGCCCCAGCATTTT.

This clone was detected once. The CDR3 DNA follows: TGTGCCAGCAGCTCAGGGTTAGATCAGCCCCAGCATTTT. Amino acid sequence: CASSSGLDQPQHF. This chain uses TRBV5-4 with TRBJ1-5; possible D gene TRBD1, 5 bases. Between the trimmed V and J ends, which lost 3 bases and 5 bases, there was a span of 9 bases. The germline V gene encodes CDR1 SGHNT and CDR2 YYREEE (reference sequence). The CDR3 is 13 residues long.

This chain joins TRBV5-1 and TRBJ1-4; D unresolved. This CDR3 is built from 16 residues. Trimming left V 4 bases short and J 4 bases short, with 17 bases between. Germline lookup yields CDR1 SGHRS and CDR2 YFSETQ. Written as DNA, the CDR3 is TGCGCCAGCAGCCCCCAAGTACAGCGGATTAATGAAAAACTGTTTTTT. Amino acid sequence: CASSPQVQRINEKLFF. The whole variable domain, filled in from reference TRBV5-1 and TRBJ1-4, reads KAGVTQTPRYLIKTRGQQVTLSCSPISGHRSVSWYQQTPGQGLQFLFEYFSETQRNKGNFPGRFSGRQFSNSRSEMNVSTLELGDSALYLCASSPQVQRINEKLFFGSGTQLSVL.

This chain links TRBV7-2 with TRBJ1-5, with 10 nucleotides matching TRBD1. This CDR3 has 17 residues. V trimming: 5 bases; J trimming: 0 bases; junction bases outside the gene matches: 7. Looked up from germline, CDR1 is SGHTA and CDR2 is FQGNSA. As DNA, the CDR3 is TGTGCCAGCAGCGTCAGACAGGGGGCCTATAGCAATCAGCCCCAGCATTTT. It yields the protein CASSVRQGAYSNQPQHF.

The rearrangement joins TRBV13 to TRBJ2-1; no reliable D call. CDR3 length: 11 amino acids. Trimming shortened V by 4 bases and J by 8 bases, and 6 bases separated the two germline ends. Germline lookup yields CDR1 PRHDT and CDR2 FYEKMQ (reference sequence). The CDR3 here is CASSSGDEQFF. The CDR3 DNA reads TGTGCCAGCAGCTCTGGCGATGAGCAGTTCTTC.

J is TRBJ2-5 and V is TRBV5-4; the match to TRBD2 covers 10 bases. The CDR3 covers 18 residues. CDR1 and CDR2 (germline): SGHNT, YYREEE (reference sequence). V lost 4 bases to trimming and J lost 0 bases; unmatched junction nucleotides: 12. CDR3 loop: CASSRPAPGLAYQETQYF. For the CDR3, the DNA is TGTGCCAGCAGCCGCCCGGCCCCGGGACTAGCGTACCAAGAGACCCAGTACTTC.

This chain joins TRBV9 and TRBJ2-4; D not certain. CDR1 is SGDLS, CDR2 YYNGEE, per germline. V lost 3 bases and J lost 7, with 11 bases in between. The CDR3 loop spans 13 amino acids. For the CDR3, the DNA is TGTGCCAGCAGCGCTAATGAGTGGAACATTCAGTACTTC. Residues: CASSANEWNIQYF.

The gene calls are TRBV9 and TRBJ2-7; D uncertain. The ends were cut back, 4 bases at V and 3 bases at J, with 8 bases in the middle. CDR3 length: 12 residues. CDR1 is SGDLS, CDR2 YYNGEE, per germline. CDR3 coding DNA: TGTGCCAGCAGCCGCCCCGACTACGAGCAGTACTTC. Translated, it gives CASSRPDYEQYF.

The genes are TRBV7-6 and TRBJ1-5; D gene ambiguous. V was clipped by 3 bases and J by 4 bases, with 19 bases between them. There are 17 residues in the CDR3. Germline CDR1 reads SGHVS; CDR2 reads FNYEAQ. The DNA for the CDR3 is TGTGCCAGCAGCTTGGTCCAGGACTCCTCGAGGAATCAGCCCCAGCATTTT. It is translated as CASSLVQDSSRNQPQHF.

The CDR3 reads CASSPQPSGSSYNEQFF. The CDR3, as DNA: TGTGCCAGCAGCCCCCAACCGAGCGGGAGCTCCTACAATGAGCAGTTCTTC. The genes are TRBV7-3 and TRBJ2-1; 8 bases match TRBD2. Germline trimming cut 5 bases from V and 0 bases from J; bases unmatched to any gene: 9. This CDR3 comprises 17 residues. The germline V gene encodes CDR1 SGHTA and CDR2 FQGTGA.

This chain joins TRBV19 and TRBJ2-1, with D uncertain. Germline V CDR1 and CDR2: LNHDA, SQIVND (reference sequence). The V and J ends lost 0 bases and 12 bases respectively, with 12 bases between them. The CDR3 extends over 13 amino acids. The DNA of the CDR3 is TGTGCCAGTAGTATAGATCTCCCAGAAGGGCAGTTCTTC. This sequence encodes CASSIDLPEGQFF. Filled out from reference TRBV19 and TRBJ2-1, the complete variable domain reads DGGITQSPKYLFRKEGQNVTLSCEQNLNHDAMYWYRQDPGQGLRLIYYSQIVNDFQKGDIAEGYSVSREKKESFPLTVTSAQKNPTAFYLCASSIDLPEGQFFGPGTRLTVL.

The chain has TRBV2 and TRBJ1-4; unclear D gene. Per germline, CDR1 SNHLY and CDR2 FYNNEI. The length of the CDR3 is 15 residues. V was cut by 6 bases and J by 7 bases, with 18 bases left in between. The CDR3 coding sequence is TGTGCCAGCAGCCACGGGTGGAGGGAGCGTGAAAAACTGTTTTTT. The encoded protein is CASSHGWREREKLFF.

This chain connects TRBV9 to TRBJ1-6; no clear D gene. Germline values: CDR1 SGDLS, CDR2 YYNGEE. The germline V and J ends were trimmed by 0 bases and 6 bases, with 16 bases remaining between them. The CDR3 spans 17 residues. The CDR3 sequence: CASSVAFPGGPNSPLHF. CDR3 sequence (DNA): TGTGCCAGCAGCGTAGCTTTCCCAGGTGGCCCTAATTCACCCCTCCACTTT.